This T cell receptor (beta chain) appears in the sequencing data of a study of blood T cell repertoires in COVID-19. Study background: Spain, Italy and the United States supplied samples that represented acute and convalescent COVID-19. Sample material is recorded as cDNA or gDNA derived from T cells, B-cell-depleted T cells, or PBMCs.

The ends were cut back, 0 bases at V and 5 bases at J, with 7 bases in the middle. This CDR3 has 13 amino acids. In germline, CDR1 is SGHRS, CDR2 YFSETQ. Per the study methods: Scientists estimated how many nucleated cells there were by amplifying reference gene primers. Measured with immunoSEQ multiplex PCR; TCRdb has only the in-frame clones, and not every one. Clone size and the V and J calls come from that table; the DNA yielded D and trimming. The table lists around 35,000 clones, 75% to 90% of them singletons. This receptor was taken from a human donor in a cohort sampled during active COVID-19. The chain employs TRBV5-1 and TRBJ2-3; D unresolved. The sequencing sample was made of peripheral blood. CDR3 DNA: TGCGCCAGCAGCTTGGCCTATGGAGATACGCAGTATTTT. This translates into CASSLAYGDTQYF.